This TCR beta chain was found in a study of identical twins. General study findings and limits: Abundant cord blood beta clonotypes carried fewer insertions; memory repertoires showed none.

For this clonotype: As yet, its antigen is unknown.

Template switching added a universal primer site; cDNA carried unique molecular identifiers. MiXCR was run by TCRdb on the 5' RACE reads, yielding one entry per CDR3 protein. Of around 1.7 million distinct CDR3 sequences detected, about 30% appear once; the ten largest clones hold about 0.3%. After removal of 5 bases from V and 9 bases from J, the junction contained 6 bases not matched to a gene. This CDR3 spans 13 amino acids. Sequencing was carried out using cord blood. This chain connects TRBV12-3 or TRBV12-4 to TRBJ2-1; 8 bases are shared with TRBD1. This clonotype was obtained from a newborn girl in good health. This chain's CDR3 is CASSTRQGTEQFF. The CDR3, as DNA: TGTGCCAGCAGTACGCGACAGGGGACTGAGCAGTTCTTC.